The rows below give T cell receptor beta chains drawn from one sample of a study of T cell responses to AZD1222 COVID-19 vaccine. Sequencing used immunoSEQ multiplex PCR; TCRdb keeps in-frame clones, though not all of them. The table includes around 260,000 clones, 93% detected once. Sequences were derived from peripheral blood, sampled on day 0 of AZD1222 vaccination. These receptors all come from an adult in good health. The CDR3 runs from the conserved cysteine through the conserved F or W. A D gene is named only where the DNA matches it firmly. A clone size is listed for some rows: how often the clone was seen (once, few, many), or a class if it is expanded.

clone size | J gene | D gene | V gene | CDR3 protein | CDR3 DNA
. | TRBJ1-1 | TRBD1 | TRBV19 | CASRLTGMNTEAFF | TGTGCCAGTAGGCTGACAGGGATGAACACTGAAGCTTTCTTT
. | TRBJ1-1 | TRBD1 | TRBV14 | CASSTTGRRTEAFF | TGTGCCAGCAGCACGACAGGGAGAAGGACTGAAGCTTTCTTT
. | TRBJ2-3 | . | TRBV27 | CASSSGLILGDTQYF | TGTGCCAGCAGTTCGGGACTGATCCTAGGGGATACGCAGTATTTT
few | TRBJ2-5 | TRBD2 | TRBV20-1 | CSAGTSGENF | TGCAGTGCCGGGACTAGCGGGGAGAACTTC
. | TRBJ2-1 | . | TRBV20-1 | CSASLGTANNEQFF | TGCAGTGCTAGTCTAGGGACCGCGAACAATGAGCAGTTCTTC
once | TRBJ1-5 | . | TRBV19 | CAIPETGLQPQHF | TGTGCCATACCCGAGACAGGTCTGCAGCCCCAGCATTTT
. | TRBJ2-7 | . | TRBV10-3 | CAISGSSKEVEQYF | TGTGCCATCAGCGGCTCCTCAAAAGAGGTCGAGCAGTACTTC
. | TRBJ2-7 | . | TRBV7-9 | CASSSAPSGAHSYEQYF | TGTGCCAGCAGCTCCGCCCCGTCGGGGGCACACTCCTACGAGCAGTACTTC
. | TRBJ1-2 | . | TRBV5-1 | CASSLEQNYGYTF | TGCGCCAGCAGCTTGGAACAAAACTATGGCTACACCTTC
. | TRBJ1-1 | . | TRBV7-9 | CASSLEGVMNTEAFF | TGTGCCAGCAGCCTGGAAGGGGTAATGAACACTGAAGCTTTCTTT
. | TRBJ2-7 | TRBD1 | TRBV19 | CASRRTGNDYEQYF | TGTGCCAGTAGAAGGACAGGGAACGACTACGAGCAGTACTTC
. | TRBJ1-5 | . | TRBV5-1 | CASSLVPSGQPQHF | TGCGCCAGCAGCTTGGTCCCGAGTGGACAGCCCCAGCATTTT
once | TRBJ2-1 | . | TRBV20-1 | CSATDFGEQFF | TGCAGTGCCACCGACTTCGGTGAGCAGTTCTTC
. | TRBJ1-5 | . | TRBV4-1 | CASSLQYGEPQHF | TGCGCCAGCAGCCTCCAGTATGGGGAGCCCCAGCATTTT
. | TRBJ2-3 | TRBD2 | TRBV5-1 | CASSPQRTSGTQYF | TGCGCCAGCAGCCCTCAAAGGACTAGCGGAACGCAGTATTTT
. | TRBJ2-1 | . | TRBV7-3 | CASSLMSGGHNEQFF | TGTGCCAGCAGCTTAATGTCAGGAGGGCACAATGAGCAGTTCTTC
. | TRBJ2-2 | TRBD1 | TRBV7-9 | CASSWGTGSTGELFF | TGTGCCAGCAGCTGGGGGACAGGGTCCACCGGGGAGCTGTTTTTT
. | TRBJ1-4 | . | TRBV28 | CASRPGIDEKLFF | TGTGCCAGCAGACCAGGGATAGATGAAAAACTGTTTTTT
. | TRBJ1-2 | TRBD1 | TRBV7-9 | CASSLGTGGGYTF | TGTGCCAGCAGCCTCGGGACAGGGGGTGGCTACACCTTC
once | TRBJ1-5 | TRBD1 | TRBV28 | CASRPRYRGQRTGQPQHF | TGTGCCAGCAGGCCCAGGTACAGGGGGCAAAGAACCGGTCAGCCCCAGCATTTT
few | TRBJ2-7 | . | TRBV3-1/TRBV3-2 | CASSLLRDGEQYF | TGTGCCAGCAGCCTCCTACGGGACGGCGAGCAGTACTTC
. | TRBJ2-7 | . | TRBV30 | CAWSRSPLGYEQYF | TGTGCCTGGAGTAGGAGCCCTCTGGGGTACGAGCAGTACTTC
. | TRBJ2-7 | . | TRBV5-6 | CASSRGTFEQYF | TGTGCCAGCAGCCGAGGGACGTTTGAGCAGTACTTC
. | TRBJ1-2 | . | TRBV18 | CASSPSREYGYTF | TGTGCCAGCTCTCCGAGCCGGGAGTATGGCTACACCTTC
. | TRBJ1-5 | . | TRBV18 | CASSTDSNQPQHF | TGTGCCAGCTCCACAGATAGCAATCAGCCCCAGCATTTT
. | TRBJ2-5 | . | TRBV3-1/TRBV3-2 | CASSQDGTSRETQYF | TGTGCCAGCAGCCAAGATGGGACTTCTCGAGAGACCCAGTACTTC
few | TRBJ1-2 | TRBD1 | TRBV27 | CASSLGTAYGYTF | TGTGCCAGCAGTTTGGGGACAGCGTATGGCTACACCTTC
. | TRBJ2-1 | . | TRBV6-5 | CASTYYNEQFF | TGTGCCAGCACCTACTACAATGAGCAGTTCTTC
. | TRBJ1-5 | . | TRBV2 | CASSAEGGTEQPQHF | TGTGCCAGCAGCGCGGAGGGGGGGACGGAGCAGCCCCAGCATTTT
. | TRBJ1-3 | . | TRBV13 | CASSVGTPSGNTIYF | TGTGCCAGCAGCGTCGGGACACCCTCTGGAAACACCATATATTTT
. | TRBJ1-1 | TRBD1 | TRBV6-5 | CASSPDRITEAFF | TGTGCCAGCAGTCCGGACAGGATAACTGAAGCTTTCTTT
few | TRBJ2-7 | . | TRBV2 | CASSLMDRLEQYF | TGTGCCAGCAGTCTAATGGACAGACTCGAGCAGTACTTC
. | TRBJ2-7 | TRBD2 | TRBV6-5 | CASSYWTSGGYEQYF | TGTGCCAGCAGTTACTGGACTAGCGGGGGCTACGAGCAGTACTTC
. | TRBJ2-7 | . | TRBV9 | CASSEGGTSYEQYF | TGTGCCAGCAGCGAGGGGGGGACCTCCTACGAGCAGTACTTC
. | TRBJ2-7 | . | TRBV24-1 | CATSTRVGSSYEQYF | TGTGCCACCAGCACAAGAGTGGGTTCCTCCTACGAGCAGTACTTC
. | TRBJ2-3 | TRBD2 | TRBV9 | CASSEGTSGGARDTQYF | TGTGCCAGCAGCGAAGGGACTAGCGGGGGGGCTCGGGATACGCAGTATTTT
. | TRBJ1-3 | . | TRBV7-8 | CASSLGGYGNTIYF | TGTGCCAGCAGCTTAGGAGGCTACGGAAACACCATATATTTT
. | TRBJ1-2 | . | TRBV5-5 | CASSLGSTNYGYTF | TGTGCCAGCAGCTTGGGCTCGACGAACTATGGCTACACCTTC
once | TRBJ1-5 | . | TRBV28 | CASSLFRFPGNQPQHF | TGTGCCAGCAGTTTATTCAGATTCCCGGGAAATCAGCCCCAGCATTTT
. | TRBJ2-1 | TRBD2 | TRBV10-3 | CAISESLAEPINEQFF | TGTGCCATCAGTGAGTCCCTAGCGGAGCCGATCAATGAGCAGTTCTTC
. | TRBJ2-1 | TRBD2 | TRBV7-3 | CASSLGTSGYNEQFF | TGTGCCAGCAGCTTAGGGACTAGCGGATACAATGAGCAGTTCTTC
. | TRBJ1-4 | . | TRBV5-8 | CASSRGPIYEKLFF | TGTGCCAGCTCCCGCGGGCCTATTTACGAAAAACTGTTTTTT
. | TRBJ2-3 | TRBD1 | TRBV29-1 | CSAKAGTGAADTQYF | TGCAGCGCGAAAGCGGGGACAGGGGCGGCAGATACGCAGTATTTT
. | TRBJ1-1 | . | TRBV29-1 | CSVGQQNTEAFF | TGCAGCGTTGGACAGCAGAACACTGAAGCTTTCTTT
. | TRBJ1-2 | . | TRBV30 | CAWSVSTLNYGYTF | TGTGCCTGGAGTGTAAGCACCCTTAACTATGGCTACACCTTC
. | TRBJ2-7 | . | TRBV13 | CASSKRIGYEQYF | TGTGCCAGCAGCAAGAGGATTGGATACGAGCAGTACTTC
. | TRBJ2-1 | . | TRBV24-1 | CATSVTPSSSYNEQFF | TGTGCCACCAGTGTCACCCCAAGCAGCTCCTACAATGAGCAGTTCTTC
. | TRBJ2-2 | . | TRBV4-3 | CASTFSFWQGPNTGELFF | TGCGCCAGCACCTTCTCCTTTTGGCAGGGACCCAACACCGGGGAGCTGTTTTTT
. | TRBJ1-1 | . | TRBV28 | CASSLSRGRRTEAFF | TGTGCCAGCAGTCTATCACGGGGGCGCCGGACTGAAGCTTTCTTT
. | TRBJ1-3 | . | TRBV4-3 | CASSPGTPGNTIYF | TGCGCCAGCAGCCCCGGGACTCCTGGAAACACCATATATTTT
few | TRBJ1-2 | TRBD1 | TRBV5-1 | CASSMDRADYGYTF | TGCGCCAGCAGCATGGACAGGGCGGACTATGGCTACACCTTC
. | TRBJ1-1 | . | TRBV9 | CASSSVTGAVGKAFF | TGTGCCAGCAGCTCCGTCACGGGGGCCGTCGGGAAAGCTTTCTTT
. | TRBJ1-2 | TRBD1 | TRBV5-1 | CASSLGDRDRYGYTF | TGCGCCAGCAGTCTGGGGGACAGGGATAGGTATGGCTACACCTTC
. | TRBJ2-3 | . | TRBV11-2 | CASSLADTGMELRTDTQYF | TGTGCCAGCAGCTTAGCAGACACAGGGATGGAGCTACGTACAGATACGCAGTATTTT
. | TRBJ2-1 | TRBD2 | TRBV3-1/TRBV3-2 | CASSQDWSSGTSYNEQFF | TGTGCCAGCAGCCAAGATTGGTCTAGCGGGACTTCCTACAATGAGCAGTTCTTC